The 20 T cell receptor beta chains reported below all come from one sample, sequenced in a study of tumor-infiltrating lymphocytes in localized non-small cell lung cancer. Profiled with immunoSEQ multiplex PCR; TCRdb holds only in-frame clones, not every one. The repertoire holds 17,000 or so clones, with around 85% as singletons. The sequenced sample consisted of lung tumor tissue. These receptors came from a human donor with non-small cell lung cancer.

The genes are TRBV21-1 and TRBJ1-1. TRBV21-1 counts as a pseudogene. The CDR3 has 15 residues. DNA for the CDR3: TGTGCCAGCAGCAAAGGGGGTCCCGGGTGGACTGAAGCTTTCTTT. It specifies CASSKGGPGWTEAFF.

This clone was seen just once. The chain couples TRBV5-1 to TRBJ2-1; maybe TRBD1 (7 bases). Trimming pared 3 bases from V and 7 bases from J, leaving 17 bases between. The CDR3 extends over 15 amino acids. CDR1 and CDR2 (germline): SGHRS, YFSETQ. The CDR3 protein is CASSSDRVGGNEQFF. Written as DNA, the CDR3 is TGCGCCAGCAGCTCCGACAGGGTGGGAGGAAATGAGCAGTTCTTC.

The chain couples TRBV2 to TRBJ2-4, with D uncertain. The germline V gene encodes CDR1 SNHLY and CDR2 FYNNEI. V was trimmed by 8 bases and J by 9 bases, leaving 11 bases between them. The CDR3 sequence is 11 residues long. DNA for the CDR3: TGTGCCAGCGGAGCAGGAAGCATTCAGTACTTC. As protein: CASGAGSIQYF.

This clone was seen just once. This chain links TRBV5-1 with TRBJ1-6; 10 bases map to TRBD1. Germline V gives CDR1 SGHRS, CDR2 YFSETQ. V dropped 4 bases and J dropped 10; count of bases not matched to a gene: 8. The CDR3 totals 15 residues. This chain's CDR3 is CASSPRQGAESPLHF. In DNA form, the CDR3 reads TGCGCCAGCAGCCCACGACAGGGGGCAGAGTCACCCCTCCACTTT.

This clone was seen only once. This sequence joins TRBV7-3 and TRBJ2-2; D is perhaps TRBD2 (5 bases). The CDR3 contains 16 residues. Trimming stripped 4 bases from V and 2 bases from J, with 14 bases between. The germline V gene encodes CDR1 SGHTA and CDR2 FQGTGA. The CDR3 DNA follows: TGTGCCAGCAGCTCCGGACTCTCAAGAAACACCGGGGAGCTGTTTTTT. Translated: CASSSGLSRNTGELFF.

This clone was counted a single time. The chain carries TRBV5-1 and TRBJ2-1; unclear D gene. This CDR3 has 11 residues. Looked up from germline, CDR1 is SGHRS and CDR2 is YFSETQ. V lost 2 bases, J lost 8 bases, and 5 bases lay in between. DNA of the CDR3: TGCGCCAGCAGCTTTGGAGATGAGCAGTTCTTC. The encoded protein is CASSFGDEQFF.

This chain joins TRBV29-1 and TRBJ2-5; unclear D gene. Germline CDR1 is SQVTM and CDR2 is ANQGSEA. Trimming pared 3 bases from V and 2 bases from J, leaving 7 bases between. The CDR3 has 12 residues. In DNA form, the CDR3 reads TGCAGCGTTGAGGTCTCTCAAGAGACCCAGTACTTC. Its translation is CSVEVSQETQYF.

The chain carries TRBV19 and TRBJ1-1, with D maybe TRBD1 (5 bases). There are 13 residues in the CDR3. V gave up 6 bases and J gave up 6 bases, with 14 bases separating them. Germline assignment: CDR1 LNHDA and CDR2 SQIVND (reference sequence). The CDR3 loop is CASRSLVGAEAFF. As DNA, the CDR3 is TGTGCCAGTAGATCCCTCGTAGGGGCTGAAGCTTTCTTT.

The V call is TRBV6-4, the J call TRBJ2-3, with 9 bases matching TRBD2. Per the germline V gene, CDR1 is MRHNA and CDR2 is SNTAGT. With V trimmed by 5 bases and J by 4 bases, 4 bases remained unmatched. This CDR3 has 14 residues. The CDR3 spells CASSPAGGADTQYF. The CDR3, as DNA: TGTGCCAGCAGTCCGGCGGGAGGGGCAGATACGCAGTATTTT.

This chain uses TRBV4-3 with TRBJ2-7; 9 bases match TRBD1. From germline, CDR1 is LGHNA and CDR2 YSLEER. This CDR3 has 16 amino acids. V shed 1 base, J shed 5 bases, and the junction held 9 bases outside the gene matches. CDR3 sequence: CASSQGIVGQGHEQYF. The CDR3 DNA is TGCGCCAGCAGCCAAGGAATAGTGGGACAGGGCCACGAGCAGTACTTC.

The V gene is TRBV7-6, the J gene TRBJ1-5; D is perhaps TRBD1 (6 bases). The CDR3 length is 16 residues. Germline V gives CDR1 SGHVS, CDR2 FNYEAQ. The germline V and J ends were trimmed by 5 bases and 8 bases, with 22 bases remaining between them. CDR3 sequence: CASSLSPRGGREPQHF. Written as DNA, the CDR3 is TGTGCCAGCAGCCTATCCCCGAGGGGGGGGCGCGAGCCCCAGCATTTT. Using reference TRBV7-6 and TRBJ1-5 for the parts outside the CDR3, the full variable domain is GAGVSQSPRYKVTKRGQDVALRCDPISGHVSLYWYRQALGQGPEFLTYFNYEAQQDKSGLPNDRFSAERPEGSISTLTIQRTEQRDSAMYRCASSLSPRGGREPQHFGDGTRLSIL.

This chain joins TRBV5-1 and TRBJ2-7; tentatively, D is TRBD2 (6 bases). With 4 bases removed from V and 2 bases from J, the gap between germline ends came to 16 bases. This CDR3 is built from 15 residues. Germline values: CDR1 SGHRS, CDR2 YFSETQ. The CDR3 here is CASSLGWDSTYEQYF. CDR3 DNA sequence: TGCGCCAGCAGCCTTGGGTGGGACTCTACCTACGAGCAGTACTTC.

The rearrangement links TRBV7-9 to TRBJ2-2, with D uncertain. The CDR3 has 15 amino acids. The V end lost 4 bases, the J end lost 3 bases, and 12 bases lay between the germline ends. Germline CDR1 and CDR2: SEHNR and FQNEAQ (reference sequence). The CDR3: CASSSQRRDTGELFF. In nucleotides, the CDR3 is TGTGCCAGCAGCTCGCAAAGGCGCGACACCGGGGAGCTGTTTTTT.

The J gene is TRBJ2-3, the V gene TRBV28, with D perhaps being TRBD1 or TRBD2 (5 bases each). Looked up from germline, CDR1 is MDHEN and CDR2 is SYDVKM. The CDR3 spans 16 residues. V shed 2 bases and J shed 4 bases, with 16 bases lying between them. The CDR3 region is CASSLPRGEGADTQYF. The CDR3 bases are TGTGCCAGCAGTTTACCGAGAGGGGAAGGGGCAGATACGCAGTATTTT.

The chain recombines TRBV5-1 with TRBJ1-2; no definite D call. V shed 1 base and J shed 4 bases, with 8 bases lying between them. Germline V gene data show CDR1 as SGHRS and CDR2 as YFSETQ. The CDR3 spans 13 residues. CDR3 sequence (DNA): TGCGCCAGCAGCTTGACAGTGAGCTATGGCTACACCTTC. Translated: CASSLTVSYGYTF.

The CDR3 here is CASSYRSETQYF. In nucleotides, the CDR3 is TGTGCCAGCAGTTATCGTTCGGAGACCCAGTACTTC. The chain recombines TRBV6-6 with TRBJ2-5; D gene uncertain. V shed 3 bases and J shed 5 bases, with 7 bases lying between them. Germline values: CDR1 MNHNY, CDR2 SVGAGI (reference sequence). The CDR3 is 12 amino acids.

The rearrangement links TRBV2 to TRBJ2-1; no firm D call. The germline V gene has CDR1 SNHLY and CDR2 FYNNEI. The CDR3 consists of 15 residues. Trimming removed 5 bases at V and 5 bases at J, with 16 bases between. The CDR3 nucleotides read TGTGCCAGCAGTTTCGGGCCTCCCCCGGACAATGAGCAGTTCTTC. Its protein is CASSFGPPPDNEQFF.

This clone was counted a single time. The gene calls are TRBV27 and TRBJ2-1; D may be TRBD2 (6 bases). The germline V and J ends were trimmed by 5 bases and 7 bases, with 12 bases remaining between them. The length of the CDR3 is 13 residues. CDR1 MNHEY and CDR2 SMNVEV come from the germline V gene (reference sequence). The CDR3 DNA sequence: TGTGCCAGCAGTCCCATTAGCGGAAATGAGCAGTTCTTC. Residues: CASSPISGNEQFF.

V is TRBV30 and J is TRBJ2-7; 9 bases fit TRBD1. Losses at the gene ends were 2 bases for V and 4 bases for J; bases not matched to a gene: 9. Per germline, CDR1 GTSNPN and CDR2 SVGIG (reference sequence). There are 15 residues in the CDR3. The CDR3 reads CAWSRSQGAGYEQYF. The CDR3 nucleotides are TGTGCCTGGAGTAGGTCACAGGGGGCTGGGTACGAGCAGTACTTC.

The V call is TRBV20-1, the J call TRBJ2-1; D uncertain. Per germline, CDR1 DFQATT and CDR2 SNEGSKA (reference sequence). This CDR3 comprises 11 residues. Trimming cost V 1 base and J 12 bases, with 10 bases left between them. In DNA, the CDR3 is TGCAGTGCTAGAGGGCCCAATTTGCAGTTCTTC. As protein: CSARGPNLQFF.